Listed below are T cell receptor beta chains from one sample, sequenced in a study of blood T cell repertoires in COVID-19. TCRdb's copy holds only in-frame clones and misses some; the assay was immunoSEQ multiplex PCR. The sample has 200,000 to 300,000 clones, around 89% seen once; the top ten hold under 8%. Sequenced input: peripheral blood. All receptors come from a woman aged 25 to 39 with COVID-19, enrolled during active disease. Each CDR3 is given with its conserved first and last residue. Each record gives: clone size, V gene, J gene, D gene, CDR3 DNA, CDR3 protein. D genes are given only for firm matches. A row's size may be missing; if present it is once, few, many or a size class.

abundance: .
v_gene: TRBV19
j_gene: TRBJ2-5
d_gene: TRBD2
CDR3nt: TGTGCCAGTAGTACCCTATCGGGGGGTAAAGAGACCCAGTACTTC
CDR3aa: CASSTLSGGKETQYF

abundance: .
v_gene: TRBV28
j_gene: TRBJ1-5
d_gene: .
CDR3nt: TGTGCCAGCAGTTTGGCAGGGGGCAATCAGCCCCAGCATTTT
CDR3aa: CASSLAGGNQPQHF

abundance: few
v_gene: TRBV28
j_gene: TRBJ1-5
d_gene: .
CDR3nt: TGTGCCAGCAGTCATCAGGGACAGCCCCAGCATTTT
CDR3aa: CASSHQGQPQHF

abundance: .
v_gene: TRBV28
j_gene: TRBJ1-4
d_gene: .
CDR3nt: TGTGCCAGCAGTTGGGGAGGGGCGAGGTCGATTGAAAAACTGTTTTTT
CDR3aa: CASSWGGARSIEKLFF

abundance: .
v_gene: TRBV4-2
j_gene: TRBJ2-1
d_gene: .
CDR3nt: TGTGCCAGCAGCCATAGGGACGGGAGCTCCTACAATGAGCAGTTCTTC
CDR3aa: CASSHRDGSSYNEQFF

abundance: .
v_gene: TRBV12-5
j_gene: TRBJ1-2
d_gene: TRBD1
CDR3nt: TGTGCTAGTGGTCCTGAAACAGGGGTTTGGTATGGCTACACCTTC
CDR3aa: CASGPETGVWYGYTF

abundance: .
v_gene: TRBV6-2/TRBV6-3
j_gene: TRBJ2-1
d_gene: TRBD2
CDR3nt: TGTGCCAGCAGTTACTCCCTAGCGGGGGGATACAATGAGCAGTTCTTC
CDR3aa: CASSYSLAGGYNEQFF

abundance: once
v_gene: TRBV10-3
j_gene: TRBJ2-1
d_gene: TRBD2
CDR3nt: TGTGCCATCAGTAAGTGGGCTAGCGGTACCTACAATGAGCAGTTCTTC
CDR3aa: CAISKWASGTYNEQFF

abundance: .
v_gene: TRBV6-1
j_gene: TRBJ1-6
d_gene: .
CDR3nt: TGTGCCAGCAGTGAATATGACTTCCCGAGCTCCTATAATTCACCCCTCCACTTT
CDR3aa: CASSEYDFPSSYNSPLHF

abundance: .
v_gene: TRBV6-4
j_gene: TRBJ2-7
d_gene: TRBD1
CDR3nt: TGTGCCAGCAGTTCGGATACAGGGGTGGGATCGCAGTACTTC
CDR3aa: CASSSDTGVGSQYF

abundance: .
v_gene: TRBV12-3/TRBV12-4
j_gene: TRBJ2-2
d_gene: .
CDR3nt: TGTGCCAGTTTAACGGGAAACACCGGGGAGCTGTTTTTT
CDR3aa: CASLTGNTGELFF

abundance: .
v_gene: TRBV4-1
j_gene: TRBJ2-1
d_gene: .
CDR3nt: TGCGCCAGCAGCAACTCCGGGACACTCTCCAACAATGAGCAGTTCTTC
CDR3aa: CASSNSGTLSNNEQFF

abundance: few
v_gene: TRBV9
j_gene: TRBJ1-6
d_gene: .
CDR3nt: TGTGCCAGCAGCGTAGACGAGCGGAGACCTCTCCACTTT
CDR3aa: CASSVDERRPLHF

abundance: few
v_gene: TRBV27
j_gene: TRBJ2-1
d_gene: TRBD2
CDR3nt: TGTGCCAGCAGTCCGGGGGGGCCCAATGAGCAGTTCTTC
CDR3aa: CASSPGGPNEQFF

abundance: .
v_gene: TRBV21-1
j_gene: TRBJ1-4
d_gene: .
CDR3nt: TGTGCCAGCACCCTAGGGGATGTAGCCCCAGTGTCGGGTGAAAAACTGTTTTTT
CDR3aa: CASTLGDVAPVSGEKLFF

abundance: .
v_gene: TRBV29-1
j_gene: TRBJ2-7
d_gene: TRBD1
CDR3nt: TGCAGCGTTGAAGAGGGACAGGGGGAGTACGAGCAGTACTTC
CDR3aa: CSVEEGQGEYEQYF

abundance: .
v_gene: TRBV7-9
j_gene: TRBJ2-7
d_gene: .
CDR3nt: TGTGCCAGCAGCTTGACACAGGGCACCCACGAGCAGTACTTC
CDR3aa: CASSLTQGTHEQYF

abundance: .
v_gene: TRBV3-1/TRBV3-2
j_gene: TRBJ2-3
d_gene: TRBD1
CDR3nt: TGTGCCAGCAGCCCCAGGACAGGGGGCGGCCTCACAGATACGCAGTATTTT
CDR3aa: CASSPRTGGGLTDTQYF

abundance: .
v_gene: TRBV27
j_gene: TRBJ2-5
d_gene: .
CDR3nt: TGTGCCAGCAGTTTCGGAGGCCGAGAACAAGAGACCCAGTACTTC
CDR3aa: CASSFGGREQETQYF

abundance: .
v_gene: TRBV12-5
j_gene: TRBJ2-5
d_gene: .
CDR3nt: TGTGCTAGTGCCCAACCGGGTCCCCAAGAGACCCAGTACTTC
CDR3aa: CASAQPGPQETQYF

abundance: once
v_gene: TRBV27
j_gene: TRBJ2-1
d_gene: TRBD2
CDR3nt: TGTGCCAGCAGTTTCCTAGCGGGGTCCTACAATGAGCAGTTCTTC
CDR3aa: CASSFLAGSYNEQFF

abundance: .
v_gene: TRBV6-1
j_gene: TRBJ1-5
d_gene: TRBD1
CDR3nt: TGTGCCAGCAGCGAATATTCCAACAGGGGGAAGGATCAGCCCCAGCATTTT
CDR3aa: CASSEYSNRGKDQPQHF

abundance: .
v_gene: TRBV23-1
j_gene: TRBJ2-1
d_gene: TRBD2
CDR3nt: TGCGCCAGCAGTCAAAAGCGGGAGGGCATCGATGAGCAGTTCTTC
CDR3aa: CASSQKREGIDEQFF

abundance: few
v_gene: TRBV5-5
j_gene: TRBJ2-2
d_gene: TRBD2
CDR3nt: TGTGCCAGCAGCTTCATGGGTGGCGGGGGGGCGTCCACCGGGGAGCTGTTTTTT
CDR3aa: CASSFMGGGGASTGELFF

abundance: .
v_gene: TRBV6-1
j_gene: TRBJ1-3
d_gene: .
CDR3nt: TGTGCCAGCAGTGAATCTCGGGGCCTAGCGGGAAACACCATATATTTT
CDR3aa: CASSESRGLAGNTIYF

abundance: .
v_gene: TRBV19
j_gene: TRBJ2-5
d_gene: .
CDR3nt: TGTGCCAGTAGTATAGGCGCCGGCCAAGAGACCCAGTACTTC
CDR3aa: CASSIGAGQETQYF

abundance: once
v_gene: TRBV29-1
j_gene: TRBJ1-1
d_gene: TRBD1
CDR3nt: TGCAGCGTTGAAGGCTTCAGACAGGGCACTGAAGCTTTCTTT
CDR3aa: CSVEGFRQGTEAFF

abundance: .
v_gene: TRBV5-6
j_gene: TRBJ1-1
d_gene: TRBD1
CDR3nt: TGTGCCAGCAGCTGGGGGACAGTATTTTCGAACACTGAAGCTTTCTTT
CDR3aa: CASSWGTVFSNTEAFF

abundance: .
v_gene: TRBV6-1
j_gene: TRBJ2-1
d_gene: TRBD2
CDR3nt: TGTGCCAGCAGTGAAAACGCGGGGGTGCAGTTCTTC
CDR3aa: CASSENAGVQFF

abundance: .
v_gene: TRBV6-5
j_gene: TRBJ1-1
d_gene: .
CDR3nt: TGTGCCAGCAGTCGCACTGAAGCTTTCTTT
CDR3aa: CASSRTEAFF

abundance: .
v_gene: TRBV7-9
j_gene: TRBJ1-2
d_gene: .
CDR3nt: TGTGCCAGCAGCCCCACGCCAGGGGCGCACTATGGCTACACCTTC
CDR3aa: CASSPTPGAHYGYTF

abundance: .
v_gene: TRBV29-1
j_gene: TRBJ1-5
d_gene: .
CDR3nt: TGCAGCGTTGTCAGGGAGGCAAATCAGCCCCAGCATTTT
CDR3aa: CSVVREANQPQHF

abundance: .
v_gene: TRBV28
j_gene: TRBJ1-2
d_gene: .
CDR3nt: TGTGCCAGCAGTTATGGGGGGACTGACAACTATGGCTACACCTTC
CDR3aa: CASSYGGTDNYGYTF

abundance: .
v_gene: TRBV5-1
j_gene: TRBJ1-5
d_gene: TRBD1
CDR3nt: TGCGCCAGCAGACTTACAGGGGACAGCAATCAGCCCCAGCATTTT
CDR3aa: CASRLTGDSNQPQHF

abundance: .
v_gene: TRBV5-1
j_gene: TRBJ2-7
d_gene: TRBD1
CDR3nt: TGCGCCAGCAGCTCCGGGACAGGGTTTACTCTCGAGCAGTACTTC
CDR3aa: CASSSGTGFTLEQYF

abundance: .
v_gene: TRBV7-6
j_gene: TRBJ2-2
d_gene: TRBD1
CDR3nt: TGTGCCAGCAGCCCCTCGGGACAGGTAGCCACCGGGGAGCTGTTTTTT
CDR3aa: CASSPSGQVATGELFF

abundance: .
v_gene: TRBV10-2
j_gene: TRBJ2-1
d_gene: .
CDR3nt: TGCGCCAGCAACGGGTGGGGCCCCCCCTACAATGAGCAGTTCTTC
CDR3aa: CASNGWGPPYNEQFF

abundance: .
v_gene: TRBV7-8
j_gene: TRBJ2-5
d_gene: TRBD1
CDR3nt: TGTGCCAGCAGCTTAGTGGCAGGGGGCCCAGAGACCCAGTACTTC
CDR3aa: CASSLVAGGPETQYF

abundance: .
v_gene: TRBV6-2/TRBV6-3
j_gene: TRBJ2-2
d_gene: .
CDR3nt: TGTGCCAGCAGTACTTGGGGCGACACCGGGGAGCTGTTTTTT
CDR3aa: CASSTWGDTGELFF

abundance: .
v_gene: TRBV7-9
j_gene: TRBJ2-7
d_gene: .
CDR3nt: TGTGCCAGCAGCTTAGTCGGCGGGGAAAACTCCTACGAGCAGTACTTC
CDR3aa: CASSLVGGENSYEQYF

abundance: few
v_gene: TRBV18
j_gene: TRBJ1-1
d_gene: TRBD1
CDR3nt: TGTGCCAGCTCACCATACCCCGACAGGGGAGGGACTGAAGCTTTCTTT
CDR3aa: CASSPYPDRGGTEAFF

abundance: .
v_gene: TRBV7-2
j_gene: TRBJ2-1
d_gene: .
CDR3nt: TGTGCCAGCAGCTTAGGTAGTTTCAATGAGCAGTTCTTC
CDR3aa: CASSLGSFNEQFF

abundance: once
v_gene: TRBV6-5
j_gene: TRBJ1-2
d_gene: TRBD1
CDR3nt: TGTGCCAGCAGCCGGGACAGAAAAAACTATGGCTACACCTTC
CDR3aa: CASSRDRKNYGYTF

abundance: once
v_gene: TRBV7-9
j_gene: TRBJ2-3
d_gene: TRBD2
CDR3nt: TGTGCCAGCAGCTCTGGACTAGGGGAGCAAGGTACGCAGTATTTT
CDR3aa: CASSSGLGEQGTQYF

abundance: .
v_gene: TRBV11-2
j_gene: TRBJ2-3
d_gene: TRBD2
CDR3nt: TGTGCCAGCAGCCCAGGAGCGGGAGGGTTCACAGATACGCAGTATTTT
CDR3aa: CASSPGAGGFTDTQYF

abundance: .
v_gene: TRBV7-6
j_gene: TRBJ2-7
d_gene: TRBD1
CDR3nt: TGTGCCAGCAGCGTAGGAGGACAGGGTGACTACGAGCAGTACTTC
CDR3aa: CASSVGGQGDYEQYF

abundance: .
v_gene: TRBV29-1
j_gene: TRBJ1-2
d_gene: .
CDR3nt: TGCAGCGTAGCCAGGACAGTAAACTATGGCTACACCTTC
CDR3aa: CSVARTVNYGYTF

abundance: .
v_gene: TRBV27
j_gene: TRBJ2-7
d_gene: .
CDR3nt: TGTGCCAGCAGTCGTGACTATACCAACACCCGGGAGCAGTACTTC
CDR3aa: CASSRDYTNTREQYF

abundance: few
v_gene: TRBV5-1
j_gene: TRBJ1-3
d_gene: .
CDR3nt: TGCGCCAGCAGCCCCCAGGGGTTGTCTGGAAACACCATATATTTT
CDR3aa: CASSPQGLSGNTIYF

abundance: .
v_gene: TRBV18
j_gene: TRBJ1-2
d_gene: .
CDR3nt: TGTGCCAGCTCACTCAGGGGCTATGGCTACACCTTC
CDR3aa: CASSLRGYGYTF